This T cell receptor beta chain was sequenced in a study of T cells in Graves' hyperthyroidism and ophthalmopathy. Study details: Initial diagnosis, before any treatment, was when peripheral blood was collected. Whole-study findings and limits: Ophthalmopathy got predicted by the model a median about 6.5 months before its onset.

Amplified TCR beta CDR3 regions came from RNA transcripts. HTBI primers were employed in a first-round RT-PCR of the TCR CDR3. MiXCR was run by TCRdb on the multiplex PCR reads, yielding one entry per CDR3 protein. The sample records over 450,000 distinct CDR3 sequences, over 15% being singletons. This clonotype was observed a handful of times. Its specificity is unknown. This CDR3 is built from 16 residues. Germline V gives CDR1 SGHRS, CDR2 YFSETQ. V lost 2 bases, J lost 3 bases, and 14 bases lay in between. Thyroid ultrasound, orbital computed tomography, clinical symptoms, and serum thyroxine and TRAb underpinned diagnoses.

Sequencing was done on a sample of blood. The TCR was taken from a woman under 30 with Graves' ophthalmopathy. The J gene is TRBJ2-2, the V gene TRBV5-1; D may correspond to TRBD1 or TRBD2 (6 bases each). The CDR3 region is CASSFEGGGYTGELFF. In DNA, the CDR3 is TGCGCCAGCAGCTTCGAAGGAGGGGGGTACACCGGGGAGCTGTTTTTT.